The rows below give T cell receptor beta chains drawn from one sample of a study of blood T cell repertoires in COVID-19. Repertoires were generated with immunoSEQ multiplex PCR, while TCRdb's copy carries only in-frame clones and drops some. The table lists about 74,000 clones, roughly nine tenths of them singletons. The sequencing sample was made of peripheral blood. The receptors here all came from a human donor in a cohort sampled during active COVID-19. The CDR3 runs from the conserved cysteine through the conserved F or W. The D gene is left open where the match is weak. For some rows the clone size is stated as once, few or many, or as a class when expanded; others skip it.

j_call | v_call | d_call | clone_size | cdr3_aa | cdr3_nt
TRBJ2-7 | TRBV6-6 | NA | NA | CASSYSGGEEEQYF | TGTGCCAGCAGTTACTCGGGGGGAGAGGAAGAGCAGTACTTC
TRBJ2-5 | TRBV6-5 | NA | NA | CASSYSLEGTQYF | TGTGCCAGCAGTTACTCCCTAGAGGGGACCCAGTACTTC
TRBJ2-7 | TRBV19 | NA | NA | CASSADSYEQYF | TGTGCCAGTAGTGCGGACAGCTACGAGCAGTACTTC
TRBJ2-5 | TRBV19 | TRBD1 | NA | CASSIGTGFSQETQYF | TGTGCCAGTAGTATCGGGACAGGGTTTAGCCAAGAGACCCAGTACTTC
TRBJ2-5 | TRBV6-5 | TRBD1 | NA | CASSQTGGAETQYF | TGTGCCAGCAGCCAGACAGGGGGTGCAGAGACCCAGTACTTC
TRBJ2-7 | TRBV27 | NA | NA | CASSLLRGLSYEQYF | TGTGCCAGCAGTTTATTAAGGGGTTTGTCCTACGAGCAGTACTTC
TRBJ2-3 | TRBV5-1 | TRBD2 | NA | CASSLGTSGSTDTQYF | TGCGCCAGCAGCCTAGGGACTAGCGGGAGCACAGATACGCAGTATTTT
TRBJ2-3 | TRBV30 | NA | NA | CAWTPRGGGNEDTQYF | TGTGCCTGGACTCCGAGGGGAGGGGGTAACGAAGATACGCAGTATTTT
TRBJ2-2 | TRBV19 | TRBD1 | NA | CASSITGGSGELFF | TGTGCCAGTAGTATAACAGGGGGTTCAGGGGAGCTGTTTTTT
TRBJ1-5 | TRBV30 | NA | NA | CAWSVGGGVGQPQHF | TGTGCCTGGAGTGTAGGGGGGGGCGTGGGTCAGCCCCAGCATTTT
TRBJ2-5 | TRBV7-2 | NA | NA | CASSLRGGFPETQYF | TGTGCCAGCAGCTTAAGGGGCGGATTCCCAGAGACCCAGTACTTC
TRBJ2-3 | TRBV20-1 | TRBD1 | NA | CSASVPGQGFTDTQYF | TGCAGTGCTAGTGTACCGGGACAGGGTTTCACAGATACGCAGTATTTT
TRBJ1-1 | TRBV9 | TRBD1 | NA | CASSAGTGGTEAFF | TGTGCCAGCAGCGCGGGGACAGGGGGCACTGAAGCTTTCTTT
TRBJ2-7 | TRBV6-6 | NA | NA | CASRPIRRGSEQYF | TGTGCCAGCAGACCAATTAGGAGAGGCTCCGAGCAGTACTTC
TRBJ2-3 | TRBV7-2 | TRBD2 | NA | CASSQTSGSIGTDTQYF | TGTGCCAGCAGCCAAACTAGCGGGAGCATTGGCACAGATACGCAGTATTTT
TRBJ2-1 | TRBV5-4 | NA | NA | CASSALLPGSGEYNEQFF | TGTGCCAGCAGCGCGCTCCTCCCCGGTAGCGGAGAATACAATGAGCAGTTCTTC
TRBJ2-2 | TRBV7-2 | NA | NA | CASSLMRTGELFF | TGTGCCAGCAGCTTAATGCGAACCGGGGAGCTGTTTTTT
TRBJ2-2 | TRBV5-6 | NA | NA | CASSSDTFTGELFF | TGTGCCAGCAGCTCAGACACCTTCACCGGGGAGCTGTTTTTT
TRBJ2-7 | TRBV7-9 | NA | NA | CASSLGLHNEQYF | TGTGCCAGCAGCTTAGGGCTGCACAACGAGCAGTACTTC
TRBJ2-3 | TRBV10-3 | TRBD2 | NA | CASRGGASGDTQYF | TGTGCCAGTCGGGGGGGGGCTAGCGGAGATACGCAGTATTTT
TRBJ2-3 | TRBV14 | TRBD2 | NA | CASSQDLAGPSTDTQYF | TGTGCCAGCAGCCAGGATTTAGCGGGGCCTAGCACAGATACGCAGTATTTT
TRBJ1-1 | TRBV5-1 | TRBD1 | NA | CASSWGTGEPVAEAFF | TGCGCCAGCAGCTGGGGGACAGGGGAGCCCGTCGCTGAAGCTTTCTTT
TRBJ1-5 | TRBV6-2/TRBV6-3 | NA | NA | CASSYAGDNQPQHF | TGTGCCAGCAGTTACGCCGGGGATAATCAGCCCCAGCATTTT
TRBJ2-5 | TRBV9 | NA | NA | CASSVGGGWTQETQYF | TGTGCCAGCAGCGTGGGTGGAGGGTGGACCCAAGAGACCCAGTACTTC
TRBJ2-2 | TRBV7-2 | NA | NA | CASSLETSFTGELFF | TGTGCCAGCAGCTTAGAAACTAGTTTCACCGGGGAGCTGTTTTTT
TRBJ2-1 | TRBV7-6 | NA | NA | CASSLVMGHQYNEQFF | TGTGCCAGCAGCTTAGTTATGGGACACCAATACAATGAGCAGTTCTTC
TRBJ2-1 | TRBV5-8 | TRBD1 | NA | CASSFGQVSYNEQFF | TGTGCCAGCAGCTTTGGACAGGTCTCCTACAATGAGCAGTTCTTC
TRBJ1-5 | TRBV28 | TRBD1 | NA | CASCLLGVRGPFPYSNQPQHF | TGTGCCAGCTGTTTACTTGGGGTTAGGGGGCCCTTCCCCTATAGCAATCAGCCCCAGCATTTT
TRBJ1-6 | TRBV16 | NA | NA | CASSLTGNSPLHF | TGTGCCAGCAGCCTGACGGGGAATTCACCCCTCCACTTT
TRBJ2-7 | TRBV6-6 | NA | NA | CASRKISGSYEQYF | TGTGCCAGCAGGAAGATTAGCGGATCCTACGAGCAGTACTTC
TRBJ1-1 | TRBV6-1 | TRBD1 | NA | CASSERGQGLGAEAFF | TGTGCCAGCAGTGAAAGGGGACAGGGGTTAGGCGCTGAAGCTTTCTTT
TRBJ2-7 | TRBV19 | TRBD2 | NA | CASSMALSGFYEQYF | TGTGCCAGTAGTATGGCGCTTAGCGGGTTCTACGAGCAGTACTTC
TRBJ1-1 | TRBV18 | TRBD1 | once | CASSPGTGNTEAFF | TGTGCCAGCTCGCCAGGGACAGGGAACACTGAAGCTTTCTTT
TRBJ1-1 | TRBV12-3/TRBV12-4 | NA | NA | CASRRSGSTEAFF | TGTGCCAGCAGGCGCTCAGGGTCCACTGAAGCTTTCTTT
TRBJ1-6 | TRBV7-2 | TRBD1 | NA | CASSFLDRGLNSPLHF | TGTGCCAGCAGCTTCCTGGACAGGGGGCTAAATTCACCCCTCCACTTT
TRBJ2-5 | TRBV7-3 | NA | NA | CASSLIGGQETQYF | TGTGCCAGCAGCTTAATCGGCGGACAAGAGACCCAGTACTTC
TRBJ2-5 | TRBV28 | NA | NA | CASSWGGAQETQYF | TGTGCCAGCAGTTGGGGGGGGGCCCAAGAGACCCAGTACTTC
TRBJ2-7 | TRBV7-8 | TRBD2 | NA | CASRGDVYEQYF | TGTGCCAGCCGGGGGGATGTCTACGAGCAGTACTTC
TRBJ2-5 | TRBV18 | TRBD2 | once | CASSQSGTSETQYF | TGTGCCAGCTCCCAATCCGGGACTAGCGAGACCCAGTACTTC
TRBJ2-5 | TRBV28 | NA | once | CASSPRGWETQYF | TGTGCCAGCAGCCCCAGGGGCTGGGAGACCCAGTACTTC
TRBJ2-1 | TRBV28 | TRBD2 | NA | CASTLSLAGGLGEQFF | TGTGCCAGCACCTTGTCTTTAGCGGGAGGGTTGGGTGAGCAGTTCTTC
TRBJ2-1 | TRBV4-1 | TRBD2 | NA | CASSQDQLATGHEQFF | TGCGCCAGCAGCCAAGATCAACTAGCGACCGGCCATGAGCAGTTCTTC
TRBJ2-7 | TRBV14 | NA | NA | CASSQVGAGLLTYEQYF | TGTGCCAGCAGCCAAGTGGGAGCGGGCCTACTAACCTACGAGCAGTACTTC
TRBJ1-1 | TRBV7-8 | TRBD1 | NA | CASSPTGGKGEAFF | TGTGCCAGCAGCCCAACAGGGGGCAAGGGTGAAGCTTTCTTT
TRBJ1-5 | TRBV7-3 | NA | NA | CASTQSGGVSGNQPQHF | TGTGCCAGCACCCAAAGCGGGGGCGTGAGTGGCAATCAGCCCCAGCATTTT
TRBJ2-1 | TRBV19 | NA | NA | CASSRGGSYNEQFF | TGTGCCAGTAGTAGAGGGGGATCATACAATGAGCAGTTCTTC
TRBJ2-1 | TRBV24-1 | TRBD2 | NA | CATSDPRGSSGRAYEQFF | TGTGCCACCAGTGACCCTCGCGGTAGTAGCGGGAGGGCCTATGAGCAGTTCTTC
TRBJ1-4 | TRBV2 | NA | NA | CASRPGRGANEKLFF | TGTGCCAGCAGGCCCGGGAGGGGGGCTAATGAAAAACTGTTTTTT
TRBJ2-3 | TRBV15 | TRBD1 | NA | CATSIRDRAFGDTQYF | TGTGCCACCAGCATCCGGGACAGGGCTTTTGGAGATACGCAGTATTTT
TRBJ1-5 | TRBV19 | NA | NA | CASSIVGGIRNQPQHF | TGTGCCAGTAGTATAGTTGGAGGAATTCGCAATCAGCCCCAGCATTTT
TRBJ1-2 | TRBV6-5 | NA | once | CASSYSQQGFRGYTF | TGTGCCAGCAGTTACTCCCAACAGGGATTTCGTGGCTACACCTTC